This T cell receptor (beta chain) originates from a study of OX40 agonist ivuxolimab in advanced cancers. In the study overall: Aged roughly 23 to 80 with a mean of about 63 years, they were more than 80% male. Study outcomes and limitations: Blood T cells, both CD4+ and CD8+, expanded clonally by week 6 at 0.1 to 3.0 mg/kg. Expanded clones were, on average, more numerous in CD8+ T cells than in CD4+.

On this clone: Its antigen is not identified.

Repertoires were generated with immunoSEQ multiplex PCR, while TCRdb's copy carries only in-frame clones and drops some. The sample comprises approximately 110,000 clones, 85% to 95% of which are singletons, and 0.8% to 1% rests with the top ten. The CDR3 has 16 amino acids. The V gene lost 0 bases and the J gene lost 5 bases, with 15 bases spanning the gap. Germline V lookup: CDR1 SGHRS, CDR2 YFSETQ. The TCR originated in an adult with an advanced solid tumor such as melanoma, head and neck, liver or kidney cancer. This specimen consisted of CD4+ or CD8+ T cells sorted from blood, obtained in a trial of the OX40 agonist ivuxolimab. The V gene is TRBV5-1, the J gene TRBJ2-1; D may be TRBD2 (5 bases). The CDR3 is CASSLARIHGNNEQFF. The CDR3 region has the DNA TGCGCCAGCAGCTTGGCCCGTATCCACGGGAACAATGAGCAGTTCTTC.